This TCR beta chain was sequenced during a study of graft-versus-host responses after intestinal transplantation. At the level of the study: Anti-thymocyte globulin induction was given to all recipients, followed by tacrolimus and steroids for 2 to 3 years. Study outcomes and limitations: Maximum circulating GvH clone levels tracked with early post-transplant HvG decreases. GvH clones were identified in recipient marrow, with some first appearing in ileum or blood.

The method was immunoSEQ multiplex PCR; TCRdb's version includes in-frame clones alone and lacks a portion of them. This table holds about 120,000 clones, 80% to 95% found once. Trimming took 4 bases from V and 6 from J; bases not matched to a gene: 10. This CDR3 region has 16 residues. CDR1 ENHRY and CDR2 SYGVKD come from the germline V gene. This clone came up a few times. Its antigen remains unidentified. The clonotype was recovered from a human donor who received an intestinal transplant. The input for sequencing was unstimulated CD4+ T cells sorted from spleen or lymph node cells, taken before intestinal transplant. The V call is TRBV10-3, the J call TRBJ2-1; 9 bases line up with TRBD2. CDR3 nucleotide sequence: TGTGCCATCAGTGTTAGGGCTAGCGGGACCCCCAATGAGCAGTTCTTC. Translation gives CAISVRASGTPNEQFF.